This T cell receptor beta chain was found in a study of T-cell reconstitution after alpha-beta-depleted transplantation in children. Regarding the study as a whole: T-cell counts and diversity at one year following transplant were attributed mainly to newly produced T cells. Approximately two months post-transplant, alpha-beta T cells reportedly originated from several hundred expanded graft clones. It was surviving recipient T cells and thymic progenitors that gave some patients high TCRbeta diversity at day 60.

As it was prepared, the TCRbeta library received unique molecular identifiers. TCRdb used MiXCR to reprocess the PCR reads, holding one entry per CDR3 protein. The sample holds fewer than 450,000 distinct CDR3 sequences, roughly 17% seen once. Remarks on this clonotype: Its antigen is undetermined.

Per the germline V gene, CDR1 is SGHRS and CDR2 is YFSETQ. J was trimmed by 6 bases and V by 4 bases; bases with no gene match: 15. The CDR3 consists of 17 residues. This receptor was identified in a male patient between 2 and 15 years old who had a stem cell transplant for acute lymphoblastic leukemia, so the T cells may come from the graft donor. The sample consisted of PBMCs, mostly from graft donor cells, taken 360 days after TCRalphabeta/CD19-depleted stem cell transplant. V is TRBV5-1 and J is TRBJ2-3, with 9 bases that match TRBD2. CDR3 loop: CASSPSLAGAVEDTQYF. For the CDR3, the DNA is TGCGCCAGCAGCCCTTCACTAGCGGGTGCAGTAGAGGATACGCAGTATTTT.